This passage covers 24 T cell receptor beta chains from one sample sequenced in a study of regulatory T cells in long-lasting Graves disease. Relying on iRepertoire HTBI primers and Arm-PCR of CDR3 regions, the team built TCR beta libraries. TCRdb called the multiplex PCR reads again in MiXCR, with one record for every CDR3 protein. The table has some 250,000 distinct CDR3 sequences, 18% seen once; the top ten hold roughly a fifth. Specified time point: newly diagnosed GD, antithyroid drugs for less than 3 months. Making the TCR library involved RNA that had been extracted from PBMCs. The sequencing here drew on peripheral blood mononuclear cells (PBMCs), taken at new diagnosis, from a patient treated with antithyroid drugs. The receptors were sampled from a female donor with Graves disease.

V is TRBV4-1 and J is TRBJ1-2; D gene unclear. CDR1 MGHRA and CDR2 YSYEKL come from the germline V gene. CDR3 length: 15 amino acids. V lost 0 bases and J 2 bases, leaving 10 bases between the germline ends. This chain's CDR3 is CASSQDVSENYGYTF. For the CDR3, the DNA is TGCGCCAGCAGCCAAGATGTATCAGAGAACTATGGCTACACCTTC.

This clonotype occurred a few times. CDR3 amino acids: CASSPRSSGANVLTF. The CDR3 DNA reads TGTGCCAGCTCCCCCAGGAGTTCTGGGGCCAACGTCCTGACTTTC. This rearrangement joins TRBV18 to TRBJ2-6; unclear D gene. Germline lookup yields CDR1 KGHSH and CDR2 LQKENI. CDR3 length: 15 amino acids. V was clipped by 6 bases and J by 1 base, with 10 bases between them. Supplemented by reference TRBV18 and TRBJ2-6, the full variable domain reads NAGVMQNPRHLVRRRGQEARLRCSPMKGHSHVYWYRQLPEEGLKFMVYLQKENIIDESGMPKERFSAEFPKEGPSILRIQQVVRGDSAAYFCASSPRSSGANVLTFGAGSRLTVL.

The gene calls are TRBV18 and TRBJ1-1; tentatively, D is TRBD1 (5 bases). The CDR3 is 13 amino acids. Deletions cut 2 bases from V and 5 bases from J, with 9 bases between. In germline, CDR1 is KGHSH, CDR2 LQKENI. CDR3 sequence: CASSPRDGTEAFF. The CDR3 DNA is TGTGCCAGCTCACCAAGGGACGGGACTGAAGCTTTCTTT.

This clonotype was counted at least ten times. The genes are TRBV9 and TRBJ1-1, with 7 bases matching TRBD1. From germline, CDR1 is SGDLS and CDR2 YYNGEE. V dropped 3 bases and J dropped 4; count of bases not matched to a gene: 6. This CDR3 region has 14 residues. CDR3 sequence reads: CASSADRVGTEAFF. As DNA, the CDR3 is TGTGCCAGCAGCGCAGACAGGGTCGGCACTGAAGCTTTCTTT.

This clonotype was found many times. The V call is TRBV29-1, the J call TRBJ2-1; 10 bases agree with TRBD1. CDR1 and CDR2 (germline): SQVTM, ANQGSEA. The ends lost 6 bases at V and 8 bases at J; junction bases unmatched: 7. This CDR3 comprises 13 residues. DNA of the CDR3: TGCAGCGTAGATCGACAGGGGGCCCATGAGCAGTTCTTC. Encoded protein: CSVDRQGAHEQFF.

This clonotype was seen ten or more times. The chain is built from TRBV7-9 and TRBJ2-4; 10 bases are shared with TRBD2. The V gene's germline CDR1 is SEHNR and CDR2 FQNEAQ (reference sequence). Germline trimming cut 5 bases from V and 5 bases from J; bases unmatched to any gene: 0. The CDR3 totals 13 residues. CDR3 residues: CASSGLAENIQYF. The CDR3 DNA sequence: TGTGCCAGCAGCGGACTAGCGGAAAACATTCAGTACTTC.

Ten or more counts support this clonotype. This CDR3 reads CSARRGRIDPETQYF. The CDR3 DNA follows: TGCAGTGCCCGTCGGGGGCGGATTGACCCAGAGACCCAGTACTTC. The chain employs TRBV20-1 and TRBJ2-5; either TRBD1 or TRBD2 may fit D (6 bases each). Germline values: CDR1 DFQATT, CDR2 SNEGSKA (reference sequence). V lost 6 bases to trimming and J lost 4 bases, with 21 bases between them. CDR3 length equals 15 residues.

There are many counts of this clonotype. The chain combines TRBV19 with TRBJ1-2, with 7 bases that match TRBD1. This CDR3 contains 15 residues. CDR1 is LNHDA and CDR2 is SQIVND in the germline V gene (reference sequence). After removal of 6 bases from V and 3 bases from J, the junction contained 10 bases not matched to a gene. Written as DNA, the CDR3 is TGTGCCAGTAGGGGGTCCGCAGGGGGAGACTATGGCTACACCTTC. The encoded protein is CASRGSAGGDYGYTF.

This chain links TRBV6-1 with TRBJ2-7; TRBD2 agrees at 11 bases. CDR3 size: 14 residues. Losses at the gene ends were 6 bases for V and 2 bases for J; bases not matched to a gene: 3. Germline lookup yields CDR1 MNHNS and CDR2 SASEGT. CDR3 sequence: CASSVLAGAYEQYF. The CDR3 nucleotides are TGTGCCAGCAGCGTACTAGCGGGAGCCTACGAGCAGTACTTC.

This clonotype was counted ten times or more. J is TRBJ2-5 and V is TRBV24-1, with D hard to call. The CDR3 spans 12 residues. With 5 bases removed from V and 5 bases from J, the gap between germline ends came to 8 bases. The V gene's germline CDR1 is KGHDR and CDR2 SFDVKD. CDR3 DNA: TGTGCCACCAGTGTGTTGGGGGAGACCCAGTACTTC. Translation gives CATSVLGETQYF.

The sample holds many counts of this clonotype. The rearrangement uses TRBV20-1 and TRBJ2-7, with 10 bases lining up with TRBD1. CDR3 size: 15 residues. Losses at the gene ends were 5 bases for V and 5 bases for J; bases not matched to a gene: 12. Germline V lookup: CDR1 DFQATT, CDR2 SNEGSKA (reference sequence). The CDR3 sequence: CSAFPRGQGTDEQYF. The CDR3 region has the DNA TGCAGTGCTTTCCCCCGGGGACAGGGGACGGACGAGCAGTACTTC.

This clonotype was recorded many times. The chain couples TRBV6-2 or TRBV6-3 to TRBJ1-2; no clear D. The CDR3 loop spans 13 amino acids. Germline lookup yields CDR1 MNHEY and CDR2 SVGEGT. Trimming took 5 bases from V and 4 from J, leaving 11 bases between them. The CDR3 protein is CASSEVGSYGYTF. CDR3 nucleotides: TGTGCCAGCAGTGAAGTTGGCTCCTATGGCTACACCTTC.

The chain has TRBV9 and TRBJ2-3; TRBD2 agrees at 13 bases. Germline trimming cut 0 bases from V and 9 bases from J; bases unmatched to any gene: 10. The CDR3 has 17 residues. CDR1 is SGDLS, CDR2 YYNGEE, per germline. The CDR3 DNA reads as TGTGCCAGCAGCGTAGAGGGGACTAGCGGGACCCCGGGGACGCAGTATTTT. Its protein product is CASSVEGTSGTPGTQYF.

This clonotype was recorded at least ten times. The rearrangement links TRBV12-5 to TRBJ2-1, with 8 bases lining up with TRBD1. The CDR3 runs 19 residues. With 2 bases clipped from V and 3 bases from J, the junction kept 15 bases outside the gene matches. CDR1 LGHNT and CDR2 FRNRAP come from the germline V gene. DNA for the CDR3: TGTGCTAGTGGTTTGACCCCACTAATACAGGGGGAACTCTACAATGAGCAGTTCTTC. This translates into CASGLTPLIQGELYNEQFF.

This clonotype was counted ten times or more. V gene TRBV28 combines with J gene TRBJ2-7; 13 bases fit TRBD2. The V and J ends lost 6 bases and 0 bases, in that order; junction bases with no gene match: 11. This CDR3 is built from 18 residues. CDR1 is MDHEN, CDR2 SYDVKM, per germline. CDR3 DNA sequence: TGTGCCAGCAGACCTGGGACTAGCGGGACTTCCTACTCCTACGAGCAGTACTTC. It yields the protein CASRPGTSGTSYSYEQYF.

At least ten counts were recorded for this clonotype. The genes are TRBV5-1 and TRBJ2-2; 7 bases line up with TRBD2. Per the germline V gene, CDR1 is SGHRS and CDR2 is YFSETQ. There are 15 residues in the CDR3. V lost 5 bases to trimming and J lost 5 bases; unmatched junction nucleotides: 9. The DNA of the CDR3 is TGCGCCAGCAGTGCGGGACTAACTGGTACCGGGGAGCTGTTTTTT. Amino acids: CASSAGLTGTGELFF.

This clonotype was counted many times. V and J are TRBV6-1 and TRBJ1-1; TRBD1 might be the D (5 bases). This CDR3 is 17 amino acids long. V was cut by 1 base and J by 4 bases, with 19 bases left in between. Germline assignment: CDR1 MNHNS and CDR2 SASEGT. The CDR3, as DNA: TGTGCCAGCAGTGAAGGATGGGGATCCACAGGCGCCACTGAAGCTTTCTTT. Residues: CASSEGWGSTGATEAFF.

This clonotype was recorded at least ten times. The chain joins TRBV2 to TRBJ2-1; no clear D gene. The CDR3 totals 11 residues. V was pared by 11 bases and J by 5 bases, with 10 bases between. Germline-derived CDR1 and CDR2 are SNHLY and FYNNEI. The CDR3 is CAAQLDNEQFF. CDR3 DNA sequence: TGTGCCGCACAGTTGGACAATGAGCAGTTCTTC.

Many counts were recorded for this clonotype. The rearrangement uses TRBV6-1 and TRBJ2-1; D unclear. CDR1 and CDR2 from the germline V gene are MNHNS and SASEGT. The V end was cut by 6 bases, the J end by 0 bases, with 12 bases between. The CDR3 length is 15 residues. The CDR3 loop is CASRTGPSSYNEQFF. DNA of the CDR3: TGTGCCAGCAGGACGGGCCCAAGCTCCTACAATGAGCAGTTCTTC.

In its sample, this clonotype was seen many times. CDR3 DNA: TGTGCCTGTAACCTTGGAGGGAACTATGGCTACACCTTC. Protein: CACNLGGNYGYTF. The rearrangement links TRBV30 to TRBJ1-2; D is undetermined. Germline V CDR1 and CDR2: GTSNPN, SVGIG (reference sequence). There are 13 residues in the CDR3. V dropped 6 bases and J dropped 2 bases, with 13 bases sitting between them.

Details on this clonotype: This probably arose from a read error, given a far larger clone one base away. The CDR3 nucleotides are TGTGCCAGCAGCGTGGGACAGGCCTCGAGCTCCTACAATGAGCAGTCCTTC. This codes for CASSVGQASSSYNEQSF. This rearrangement joins TRBV12-3 or TRBV12-4 to TRBJ2-1; 8 bases agree with TRBD1. The CDR3 loop spans 17 amino acids.

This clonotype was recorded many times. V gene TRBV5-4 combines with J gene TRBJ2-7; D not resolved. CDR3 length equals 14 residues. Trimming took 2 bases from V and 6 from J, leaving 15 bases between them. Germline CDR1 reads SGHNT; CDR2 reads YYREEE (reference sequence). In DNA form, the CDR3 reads TGTGCCAGCAGCTTTTACTCTCAATCGACCGAGCAGTACTTC. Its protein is CASSFYSQSTEQYF. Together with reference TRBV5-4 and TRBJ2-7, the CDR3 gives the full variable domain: ETGVTQSPTHLIKTRGQQVTLRCSSQSGHNTVSWYQQALGQGPQFIFQYYREEENGRGNFPPRFSGLQFPNYSSELNVNALELDDSALYLCASSFYSQSTEQYFGPGTRLTVT.

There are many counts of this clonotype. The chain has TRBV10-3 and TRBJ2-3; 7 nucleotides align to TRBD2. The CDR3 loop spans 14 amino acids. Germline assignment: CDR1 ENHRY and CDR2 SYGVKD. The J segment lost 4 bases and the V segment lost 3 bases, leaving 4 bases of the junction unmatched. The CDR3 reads CAISEAGNPDTQYF. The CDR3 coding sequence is TGTGCCATCAGTGAAGCGGGAAATCCAGATACGCAGTATTTT.

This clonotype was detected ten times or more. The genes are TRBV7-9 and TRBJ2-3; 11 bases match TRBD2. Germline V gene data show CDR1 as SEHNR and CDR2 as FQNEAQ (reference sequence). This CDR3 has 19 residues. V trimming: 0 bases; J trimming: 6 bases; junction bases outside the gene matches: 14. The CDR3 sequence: CASSLALTRVLAGADTQYF. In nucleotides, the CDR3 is TGTGCCAGCAGCTTAGCCCTCACTAGAGTACTAGCGGGAGCGGATACGCAGTATTTT.